The 15 T cell receptor beta chains presented below share a single source sample, sequenced in a study of glioma-infiltrating T cells. Amplification of TCR alpha and beta CDR3 regions from RNA used iRepertoire nested multiplex PCR. Each CDR3 protein gets one entry after TCRdb re-called the multiplex PCR reads with MiXCR. This table has fewer than 250,000 distinct CDR3 sequences, over 25% appearing once. The specimen was glioma tissue, nonneoplastic brain tissue, or PBMCs (not recorded which). These receptors were collected from a human donor with low-grade glioma or glioblastoma, undergoing nonglioma brain surgery, or in good health (not recorded which).

The sample holds many counts of this clonotype. The chain is built from TRBV20-1 and TRBJ1-1; D possibly corresponds to TRBD1 (5 bases). In germline, CDR1 is DFQATT, CDR2 SNEGSKA (reference sequence). V dropped 5 bases and J dropped 1 base, with 20 bases sitting between them. The CDR3 has 16 residues. CDR3 DNA: TGCAGTGCTCGACCTCCGCTCGGGACGGGGAACACTGAAGCTTTCTTT. Amino acids: CSARPPLGTGNTEAFF.

The genes are TRBV11-2 and TRBJ2-5, with 7 positions matching TRBD1. The germline V gene has CDR1 SGHAT and CDR2 FQNNGV. The CDR3 loop spans 15 amino acids. Unmatched junction bases numbered 11, after V lost 5 bases and J lost 5 bases. The CDR3 loop reads CASSQIGQAFETQYF. In DNA, the CDR3 is TGTGCCAGCAGCCAAATCGGACAGGCTTTCGAGACCCAGTACTTC.

Of note for this clonotype: A much larger clone differs by one base, so this may be a read error. J is TRBJ2-7 and V is TRBV18; no reliable D call. Deletions cut 5 bases from V and 6 bases from J, with 14 bases between. Germline-derived CDR1 and CDR2 are KGHSH and LQKENI. The CDR3 spans 13 residues. This chain's CDR3 is CASSNSLLGEQYF. As DNA, the CDR3 is TGTGCCAGCTCAAATTCACTTCTAGGCGAGCAGTACTTC.

There are a few counts of this clonotype. The chain combines TRBV19 with TRBJ1-3, with 7 nucleotides matching TRBD1. With V trimmed by 8 bases and J by 0 bases, 7 bases remained unmatched. Germline CDR1 reads LNHDA; CDR2 reads SQIVND (reference sequence). This CDR3 is 15 amino acids long. Here the CDR3 reads CASSWDSRSGNTIYF. CDR3 DNA: TGTGCCAGTTCCTGGGACAGTCGCTCTGGAAACACCATATATTTT. Using reference TRBV19 and TRBJ1-3 for the parts outside the CDR3, the full variable domain is DGGITQSPKYLFRKEGQNVTLSCEQNLNHDAMYWYRQDPGQGLRLIYYSQIVNDFQKGDIAEGYSVSREKKESFPLTVTSAQKNPTAFYLCASSWDSRSGNTIYFGEGSWLTVV.

This clonotype has just a few counts. The chain is built from TRBV6-4 and TRBJ2-5, with TRBD1 matching over 8 bases. The length of the CDR3 is 14 residues. V shed 7 bases, J shed 3 bases, and the junction held 7 bases outside the gene matches. Looked up from germline, CDR1 is MRHNA and CDR2 is SNTAGT. The CDR3 region is CASTKTGEEETQYF. The DNA for the CDR3 is TGTGCCAGCACCAAGACAGGGGAGGAAGAGACCCAGTACTTC.

This clonotype was counted ten times or more. The CDR3 spells CAVDSSSNTGELFF. The CDR3, as DNA: TGTGCCGTCGACAGTTCCTCGAACACCGGGGAGCTGTTTTTT. The V and J genes are TRBV6-1 and TRBJ2-2; D might be TRBD1 (5 bases). The CDR3 length is 14 residues. CDR1 is MNHNS and CDR2 is SASEGT in the germline V gene. Trimming took 11 bases from V and 0 from J, leaving 13 bases between them.

This clonotype was observed once. This rearrangement joins TRBV30 to TRBJ1-3; D gene unclear. There are 14 residues in the CDR3. V was clipped by 2 bases and J by 0 bases, with 8 bases between them. CDR1 and CDR2 (germline): GTSNPN, SVGIG (reference sequence). CDR3 sequence: CAWSKRASGNTIYF. The CDR3 DNA reads TGTGCCTGGAGTAAACGAGCCTCTGGAAACACCATATATTTT.

This clonotype was counted ten times or more. The chain has TRBV6-1 and TRBJ2-1; D is perhaps TRBD1 or TRBD2 (5 bases each). The CDR3 extends over 15 amino acids. Germline values: CDR1 MNHNS, CDR2 SASEGT. Trimming left V 4 bases short and J 0 bases short, with 10 bases between. The DNA of the CDR3 is TGTGCCAGCAGTGCGGGGCGGAGCTCCTACAATGAGCAGTTCTTC. Translated: CASSAGRSSYNEQFF.

A few counts support this clonotype. V is TRBV29-1 and J is TRBJ2-7, with D possibly matching TRBD2 (6 bases). The CDR3 contains 13 residues. The V and J ends lost 6 bases and 0 bases respectively, with 12 bases between them. Germline loops: CDR1 SQVTM, CDR2 ANQGSEA. The CDR3 DNA reads TGCAGCGTCGCGGACGGGAGCTCCTACGAGCAGTACTTC. Protein product: CSVADGSSYEQYF.

The table lists this clonotype with many counts. This chain connects TRBV6-2 or TRBV6-3 to TRBJ2-7; D gene unclear. V lost 4 bases, J lost 0 bases, and 16 bases lay in between. The germline CDR1 and CDR2 sequences are MNHEY and SVGEGT. CDR3 length equals 16 residues. Written as DNA, the CDR3 is TGTGCCAGCAGTTTCCCCCCGTATTCGGTCTCCTACGAGCAGTACTTC. It encodes CASSFPPYSVSYEQYF.

This clonotype came up a few times. The chain is built from TRBV19 and TRBJ2-7, with D perhaps matching TRBD1 (6 bases). This CDR3 spans 15 amino acids. Trimming pared 3 bases from V and 3 bases from J, leaving 15 bases between. Germline values: CDR1 LNHDA, CDR2 SQIVND (reference sequence). The CDR3 nucleotides are TGTGCCAGTAGTATGGACAGTTCCCCCCGCTACGAGCAGTACTTC. Amino acid sequence: CASSMDSSPRYEQYF.

The chain recombines TRBV7-9 with TRBJ1-1; D is unresolved. Germline V gene lookup returns CDR1 SEHNR and CDR2 FQNEAQ (reference sequence). The CDR3 is made up of 15 amino acids. V lost 6 bases, J lost 4 bases, and 18 bases lay in between. The DNA of the CDR3 is TGTGCCAGCAGGCCCCTCCTGGGGTCCGGCACTGAAGCTTTCTTT. Translated: CASRPLLGSGTEAFF.

With respect to this clonotype: Without the conserved terminal phenylalanine or tryptophan, this CDR3 likely stems from a read error. The chain uses TRBV20-1 and TRBJ2-1, with TRBD2 matching over 10 bases. V lost 7 bases to trimming and J lost 4 bases; unmatched junction nucleotides: 7. CDR1 DFQATT and CDR2 SNEGSKA come from the germline V gene (reference sequence). This CDR3 has 14 residues. This chain's CDR3 is CSGVSGRWYNEQFL. The DNA for the CDR3 is TGCAGTGGGGTTAGCGGGAGGTGGTACAATGAGCAGTTCTTA.

This chain uses TRBV5-4 with TRBJ2-1; TRBD2 is a possible D gene (5 bases). CDR3 length equals 15 residues. Trimming left V 4 bases short and J 1 base short, with 12 bases between. CDR1 and CDR2 from the germline V gene are SGHNT and YYREEE (reference sequence). Here the CDR3 reads CASSGSETSYNEQFF. The CDR3 DNA sequence: TGTGCCAGCAGCGGTAGCGAGACTTCCTACAATGAGCAGTTCTTC.

This clonotype came up many times. The J gene is TRBJ2-7, the V gene TRBV2, with D perhaps assigned TRBD1 or TRBD2 (5 bases each). The V gene lost 3 bases and the J gene lost 2 bases, with 5 bases spanning the gap. Per the germline V gene, CDR1 is SNHLY and CDR2 is FYNNEI. CDR3 size: 12 residues. CDR3 protein: CASSEGPYEQYF. CDR3 coding DNA: TGTGCCAGCAGTGAGGGACCCTACGAGCAGTACTTC.